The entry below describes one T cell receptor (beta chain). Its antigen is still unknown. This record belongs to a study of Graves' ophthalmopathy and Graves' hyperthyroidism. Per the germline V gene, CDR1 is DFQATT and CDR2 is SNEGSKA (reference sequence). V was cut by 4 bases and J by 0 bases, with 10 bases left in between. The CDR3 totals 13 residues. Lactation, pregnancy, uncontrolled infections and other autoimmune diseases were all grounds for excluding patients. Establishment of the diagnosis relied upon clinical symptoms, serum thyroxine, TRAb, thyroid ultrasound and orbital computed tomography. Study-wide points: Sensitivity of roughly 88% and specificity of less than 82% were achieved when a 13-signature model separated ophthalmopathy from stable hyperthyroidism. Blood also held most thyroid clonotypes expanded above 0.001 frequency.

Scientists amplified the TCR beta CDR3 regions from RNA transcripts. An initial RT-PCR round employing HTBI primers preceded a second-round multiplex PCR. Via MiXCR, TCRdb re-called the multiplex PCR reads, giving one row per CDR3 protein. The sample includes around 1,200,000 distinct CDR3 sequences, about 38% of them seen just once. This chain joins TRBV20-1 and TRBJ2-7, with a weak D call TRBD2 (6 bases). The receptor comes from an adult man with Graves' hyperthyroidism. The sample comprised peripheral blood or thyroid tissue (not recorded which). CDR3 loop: CSANGGSSYEQYF. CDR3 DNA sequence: TGCAGTGCTAATGGGGGGAGCTCCTACGAGCAGTACTTC.